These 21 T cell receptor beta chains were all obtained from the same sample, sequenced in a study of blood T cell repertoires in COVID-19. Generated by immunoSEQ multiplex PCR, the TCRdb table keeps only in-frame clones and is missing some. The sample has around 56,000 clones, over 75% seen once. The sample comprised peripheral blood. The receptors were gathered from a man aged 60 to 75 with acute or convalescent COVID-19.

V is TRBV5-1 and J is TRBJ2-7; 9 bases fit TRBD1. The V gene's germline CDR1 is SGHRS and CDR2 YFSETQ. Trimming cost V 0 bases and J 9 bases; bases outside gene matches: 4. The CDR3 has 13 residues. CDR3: CASSLGQGVVQYF. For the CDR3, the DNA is TGCGCCAGCAGCTTGGGACAGGGGGTCGTGCAGTACTTC.

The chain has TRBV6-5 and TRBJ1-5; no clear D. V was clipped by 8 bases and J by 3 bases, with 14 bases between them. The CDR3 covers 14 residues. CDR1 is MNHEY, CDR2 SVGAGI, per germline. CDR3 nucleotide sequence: TGTGCCAGCCATCGGGGAGGATCCAATCAGCCCCAGCATTTT. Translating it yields CASHRGGSNQPQHF.

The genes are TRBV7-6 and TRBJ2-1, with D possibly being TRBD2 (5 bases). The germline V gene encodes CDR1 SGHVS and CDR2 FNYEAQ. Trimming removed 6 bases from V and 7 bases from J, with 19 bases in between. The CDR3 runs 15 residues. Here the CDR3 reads CASSSLRERTNEQFF. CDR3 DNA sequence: TGTGCCAGCAGTTCGCTCCGGGAACGGACTAATGAGCAGTTCTTC.

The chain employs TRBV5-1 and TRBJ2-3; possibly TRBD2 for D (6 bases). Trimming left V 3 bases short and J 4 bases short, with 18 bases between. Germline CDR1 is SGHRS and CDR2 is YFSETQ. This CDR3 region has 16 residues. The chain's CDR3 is CASSSRTETGADTQYF. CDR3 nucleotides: TGCGCCAGCAGCTCCAGGACCGAAACGGGGGCAGATACGCAGTATTTT.

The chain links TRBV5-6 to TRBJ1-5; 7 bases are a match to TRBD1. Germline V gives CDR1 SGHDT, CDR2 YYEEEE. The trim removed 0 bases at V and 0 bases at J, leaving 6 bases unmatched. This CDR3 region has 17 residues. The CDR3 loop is CASSLERQGTSNQPQHF. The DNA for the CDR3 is TGTGCCAGCAGCTTGGAAAGACAGGGTACTAGCAATCAGCCCCAGCATTTT.

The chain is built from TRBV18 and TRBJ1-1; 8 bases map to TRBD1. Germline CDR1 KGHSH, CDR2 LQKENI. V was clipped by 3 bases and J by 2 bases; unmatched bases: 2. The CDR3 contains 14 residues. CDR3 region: CASSPDRVNTEAFF. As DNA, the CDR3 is TGTGCCAGCTCACCGGACAGGGTTAACACTGAAGCTTTCTTT.

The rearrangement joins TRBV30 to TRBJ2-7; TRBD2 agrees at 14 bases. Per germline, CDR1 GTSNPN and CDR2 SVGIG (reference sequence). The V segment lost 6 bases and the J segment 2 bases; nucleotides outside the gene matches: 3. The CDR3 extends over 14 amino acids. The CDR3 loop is CACQTSGGAYEQYF. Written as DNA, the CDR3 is TGTGCCTGCCAGACTAGCGGGGGGGCCTACGAGCAGTACTTC.

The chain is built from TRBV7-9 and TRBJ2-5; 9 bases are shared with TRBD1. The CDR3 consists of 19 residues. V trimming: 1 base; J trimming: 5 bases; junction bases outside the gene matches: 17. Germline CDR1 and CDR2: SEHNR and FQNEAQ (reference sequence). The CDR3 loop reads CASSLDPLDRGEREETQYF. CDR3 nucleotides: TGTGCCAGCAGCTTAGATCCCCTAGACAGGGGGGAACGAGAGGAGACCCAGTACTTC.

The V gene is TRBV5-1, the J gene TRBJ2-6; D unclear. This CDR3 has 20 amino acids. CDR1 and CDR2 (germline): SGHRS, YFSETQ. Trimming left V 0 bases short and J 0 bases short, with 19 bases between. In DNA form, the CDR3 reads TGCGCCAGCAGCTTGGTTACCCCCACGGCAGGTTTCTCTGGGGCCAACGTCCTGACTTTC. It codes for CASSLVTPTAGFSGANVLTF.

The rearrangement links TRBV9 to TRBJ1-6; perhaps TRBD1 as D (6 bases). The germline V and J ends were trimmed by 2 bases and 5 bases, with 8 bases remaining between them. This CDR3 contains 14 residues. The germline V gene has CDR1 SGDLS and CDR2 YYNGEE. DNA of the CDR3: TGTGCCAGCAGCGTCTCAGGGGATAATTCACCCCTCCACTTT. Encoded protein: CASSVSGDNSPLHF.

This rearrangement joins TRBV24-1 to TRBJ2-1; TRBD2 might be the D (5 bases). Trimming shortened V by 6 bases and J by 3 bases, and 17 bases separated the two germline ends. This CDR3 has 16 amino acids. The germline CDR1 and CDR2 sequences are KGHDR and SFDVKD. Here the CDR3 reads CATSSPTGLHYNEQFF. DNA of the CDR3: TGTGCCACCAGTTCCCCTACCGGACTCCACTACAATGAGCAGTTCTTC.

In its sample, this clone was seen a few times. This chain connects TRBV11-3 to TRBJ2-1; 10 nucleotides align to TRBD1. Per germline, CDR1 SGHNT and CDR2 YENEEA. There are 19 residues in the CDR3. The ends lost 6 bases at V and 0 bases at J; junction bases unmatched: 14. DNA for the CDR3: TGTGCCAGCAGTGGTGCTGGCGGACAGGGGGGGAGCTCCTACAATGAGCAGTTCTTC. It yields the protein CASSGAGGQGGSSYNEQFF.

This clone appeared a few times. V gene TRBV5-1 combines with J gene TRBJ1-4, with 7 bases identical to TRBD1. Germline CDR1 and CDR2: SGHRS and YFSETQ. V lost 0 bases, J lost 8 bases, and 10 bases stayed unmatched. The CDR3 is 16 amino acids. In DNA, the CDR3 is TGCGCCAGCAGCTTGGGTTACAGGGGTCAGGGCGAAAAACTGTTTTTT. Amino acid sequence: CASSLGYRGQGEKLFF.

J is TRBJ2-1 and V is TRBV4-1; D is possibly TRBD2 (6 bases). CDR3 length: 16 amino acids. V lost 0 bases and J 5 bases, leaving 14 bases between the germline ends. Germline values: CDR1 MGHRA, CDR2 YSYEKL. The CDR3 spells CASSQEGSGGHNEQFF. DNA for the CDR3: TGCGCCAGCAGCCAAGAAGGTAGCGGTGGGCACAATGAGCAGTTCTTC.

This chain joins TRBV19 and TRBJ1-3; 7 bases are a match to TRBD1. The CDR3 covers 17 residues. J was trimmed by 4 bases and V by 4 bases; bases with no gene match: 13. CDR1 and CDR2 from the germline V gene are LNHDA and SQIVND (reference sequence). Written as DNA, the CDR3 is TGTGCCAGTAGTACCTCGACAGGGAGGTTCTCCGGAAACACCATATATTTT. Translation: CASSTSTGRFSGNTIYF.

The chain's CDR3 is CASSYSGASGYEQYF. The CDR3 region has the DNA TGTGCCAGCAGTTACTCGGGGGCATCAGGGTACGAGCAGTACTTC. This sequence joins TRBV6-5 and TRBJ2-7; perhaps TRBD1 as D (6 bases). V lost 0 bases to trimming and J lost 4 bases, with 13 bases between them. CDR1 is MNHEY and CDR2 is SVGAGI in the germline V gene. This CDR3 comprises 15 residues.

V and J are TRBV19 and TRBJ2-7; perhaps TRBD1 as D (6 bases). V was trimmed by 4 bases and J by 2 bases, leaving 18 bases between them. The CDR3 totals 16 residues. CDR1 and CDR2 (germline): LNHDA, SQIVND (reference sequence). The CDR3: CASSTDAGTPTYEQYF. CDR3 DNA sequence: TGTGCCAGTAGTACCGACGCCGGGACACCAACCTACGAGCAGTACTTC.

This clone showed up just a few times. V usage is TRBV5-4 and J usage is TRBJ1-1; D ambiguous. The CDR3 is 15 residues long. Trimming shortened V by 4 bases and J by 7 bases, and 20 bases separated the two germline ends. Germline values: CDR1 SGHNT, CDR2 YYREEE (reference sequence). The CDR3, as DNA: TGTGCCAGCAGCCCCGCCGGCGGATGGGGAGTTGAAGCTTTCTTT. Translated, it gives CASSPAGGWGVEAFF.

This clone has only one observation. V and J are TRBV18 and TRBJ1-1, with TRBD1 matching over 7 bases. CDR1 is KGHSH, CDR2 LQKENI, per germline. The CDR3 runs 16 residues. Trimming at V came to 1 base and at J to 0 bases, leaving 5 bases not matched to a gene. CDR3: CASSPRGTVVNTEAFF. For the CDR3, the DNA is TGTGCCAGCTCACCACGTGGGACAGTTGTGAACACTGAAGCTTTCTTT.

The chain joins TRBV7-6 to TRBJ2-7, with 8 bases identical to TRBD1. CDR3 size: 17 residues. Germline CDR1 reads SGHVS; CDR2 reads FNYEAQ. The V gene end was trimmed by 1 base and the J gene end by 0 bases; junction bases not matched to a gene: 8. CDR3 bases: TGTGCCAGCAGCTTAGTAACTCGGACAGGGAACTCCTACGAGCAGTACTTC. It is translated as CASSLVTRTGNSYEQYF.

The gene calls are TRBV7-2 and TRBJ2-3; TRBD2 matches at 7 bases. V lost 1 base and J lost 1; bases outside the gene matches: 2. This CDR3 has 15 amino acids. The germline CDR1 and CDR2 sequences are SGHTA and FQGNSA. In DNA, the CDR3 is TGTGCCAGCAGCTTAGTCCTAGCGGGCACAGATACGCAGTATTTT. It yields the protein CASSLVLAGTDTQYF.